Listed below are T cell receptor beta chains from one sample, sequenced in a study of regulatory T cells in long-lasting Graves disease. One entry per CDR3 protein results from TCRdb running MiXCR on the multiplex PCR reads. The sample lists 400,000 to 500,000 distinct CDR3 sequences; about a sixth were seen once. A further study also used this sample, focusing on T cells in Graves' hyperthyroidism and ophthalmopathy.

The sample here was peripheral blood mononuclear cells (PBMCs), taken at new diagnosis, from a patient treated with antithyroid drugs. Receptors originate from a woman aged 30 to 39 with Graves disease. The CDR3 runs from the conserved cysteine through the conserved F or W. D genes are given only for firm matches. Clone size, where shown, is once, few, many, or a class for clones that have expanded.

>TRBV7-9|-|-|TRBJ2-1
TGTGCCAGCAGCCCCCGAACTAGTTTGGGAAATGAGCAGTTCTTC
CASSPRTSLGNEQFF
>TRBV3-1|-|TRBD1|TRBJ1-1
TGTGCCAGCAGCCAAATTGCCCTGGGGACAGGGATCGCTTTCTTT
CASSQIALGTGIAFF
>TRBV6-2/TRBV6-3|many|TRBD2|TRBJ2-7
TGTGCCAGCAGTTACTGGAGTCAGCGGGATTTCTCCTACGAGCAGTACTTC
CASSYWSQRDFSYEQYF
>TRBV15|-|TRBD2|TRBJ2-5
TGTGCCACCAGCGGACTCAGACTAGCCCAACCTCAACAAGAGACCCAGTACTTC
CATSGLRLAQPQQETQYF
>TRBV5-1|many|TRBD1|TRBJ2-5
TGCGCCAGCAGCGCTTACAGGGGATCCCAAGAGACCCAGTACTTC
CASSAYRGSQETQYF
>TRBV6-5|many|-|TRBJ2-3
TGTGCCAGCAGTTACTCGGCAGGGGCTTTCTCCACAGATACGCAGTATTTT
CASSYSAGAFSTDTQYF
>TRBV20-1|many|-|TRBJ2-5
TGCAGTGCTACCCAAGGGGTGAAGACCCAGTACTTC
CSATQGVKTQYF
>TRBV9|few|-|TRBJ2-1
TGTGCCAGCAGCGTAGCTAATCACGGGGAGCAGTTCTTC
CASSVANHGEQFF
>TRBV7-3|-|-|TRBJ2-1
TGTGCCAGCAGTCGGACAGTAAGCGCCTACAATGAGCAGTTCTTC
CASSRTVSAYNEQFF
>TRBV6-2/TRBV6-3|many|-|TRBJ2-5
TGTGCCAGCAGTGAAGGGTACGAGGAAGAGACCCAGTACTTC
CASSEGYEEETQYF
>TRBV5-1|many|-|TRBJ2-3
TGCGCCAGCAGCTTGGGCTCCACTAGCACAGATACGCAGTATTTT
CASSLGSTSTDTQYF
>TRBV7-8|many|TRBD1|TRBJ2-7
TGTGCCAGCAGCTTAGGTACAGGGGGCGGACTGGACGAGCAGTACTTC
CASSLGTGGGLDEQYF
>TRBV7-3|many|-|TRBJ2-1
TGTGCCAGCAGCCCGAACGTCAGGGGTGAGCAGTTCTTC
CASSPNVRGEQFF
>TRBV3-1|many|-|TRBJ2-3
TGTGCCAGCAGCCAAGATTTGGGGGACCTCACAGATACGCAGTATTTT
CASSQDLGDLTDTQYF
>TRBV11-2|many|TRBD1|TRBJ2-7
TGTGCCAGCATCATAGACAGGGACGGGTCCTACGAGCAGTACTTC
CASIIDRDGSYEQYF
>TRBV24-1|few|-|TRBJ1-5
TGTGCCATTCAGGGACCCAATCAGCCCCAGCATTTT
CAIQGPNQPQHF
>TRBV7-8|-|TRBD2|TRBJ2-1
TGTGCCAGCAGCCCATTACTAGCGGGAGGGCCCTACAATGAGCAGTCCTTC
CASSPLLAGGPYNEQSF
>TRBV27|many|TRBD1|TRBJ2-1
TGTGCCAGCACCCCCGGGACAGGGTCGAGCAAAGGGCAGTTCTTC
CASTPGTGSSKGQFF
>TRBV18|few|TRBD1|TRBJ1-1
TGTGCCAGCTCAAGCACCGGGACAGGGATATTCTCTGAAGCTTTCTTT
CASSSTGTGIFSEAFF
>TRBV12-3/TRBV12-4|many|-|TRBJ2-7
TGTGCCAGCGGCCCTGACGGCTCCTACGAGCAGTACTTC
CASGPDGSYEQYF
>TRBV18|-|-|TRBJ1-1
TGTGCCAGCTCACCAGGATCCTCCGGAGCTTTCTTT
CASSPGSSGAFF
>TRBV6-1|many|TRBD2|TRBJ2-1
TGTGCCAGCAGTGGACTAGCTGGCAATGAGCAGTTCTTC
CASSGLAGNEQFF
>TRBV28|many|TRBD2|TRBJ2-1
TGTGCCAGCAGTTTGTGGGCAGCGGGAGTGGGAGTCAATGAGCAGTTCTTC
CASSLWAAGVGVNEQFF
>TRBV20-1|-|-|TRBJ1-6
TGCAGTGCTAGCAATAAGGCGTATAATTCACCCCTCCACTTT
CSASNKAYNSPLHF
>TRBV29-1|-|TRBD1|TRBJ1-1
TGCAGCGTCCGAGGACAGGGCACTGAAGCTTTCTTT
CSVRGQGTEAFF
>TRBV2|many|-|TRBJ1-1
TGTGCCAGCAGGCGACAGCAGGAAATGAACACTGAAGCTTTCTTT
CASRRQQEMNTEAFF
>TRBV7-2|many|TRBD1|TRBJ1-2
TGTGCCAGCAGCTTTGGGACAGGGGCGAGCTATGGCTACACCTTC
CASSFGTGASYGYTF
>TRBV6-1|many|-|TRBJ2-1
TGTGCCAGCAGGACCGATTTAGCGGTCCTGGATTACAATGAGCAGTTCTTC
CASRTDLAVLDYNEQFF
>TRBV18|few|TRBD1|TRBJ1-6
TGTGCCAGCACCGAAACAGGGACAGGATCCTATAATTCACCCCTCCACTTT
CASTETGTGSYNSPLHF
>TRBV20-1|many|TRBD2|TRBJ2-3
TGCAGTGCCCACTTTAGCGGGAGCTCGACAGATACGCAGTATTTT
CSAHFSGSSTDTQYF
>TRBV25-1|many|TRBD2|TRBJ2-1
TGTGCCAGCAGCAGACTAGCGGGAGGTCCCTCCCCTGAGCAGTTCTTC
CASSRLAGGPSPEQFF
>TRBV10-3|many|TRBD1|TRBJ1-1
TGTGCCATCAAAGGGACAGGGTCCCCAGCTTTCTTT
CAIKGTGSPAFF
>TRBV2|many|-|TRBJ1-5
TGTGCCAGCAACCCTGGGAACAATCAGCCCCAGCATTTT
CASNPGNNQPQHF
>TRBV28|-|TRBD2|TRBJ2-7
TGTGCCAGCAGAACCCCCCTTACTAGCGGGAGCCCCTACGAGCAGTACTTC
CASRTPLTSGSPYEQYF
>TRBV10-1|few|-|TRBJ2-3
TGCGCCAGCAGTGAGTCGGAGGGGCTCCTTGGAGATACGCAGTATTTT
CASSESEGLLGDTQYF
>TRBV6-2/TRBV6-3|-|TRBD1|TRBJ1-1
TGTGCCAGCAGTATGGACAGGGTGTTGACTGAAGCTTTCTTT
CASSMDRVLTEAFF
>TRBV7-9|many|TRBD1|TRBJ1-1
TGTGCCAGCAGCTCACAGGGGGATGAAGCTTTCTTT
CASSSQGDEAFF
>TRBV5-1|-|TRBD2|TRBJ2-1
TGCGCCAGCAGCGGGGGGGTAGTTTCACCCTACAATGAGCAGTTCTTC
CASSGGVVSPYNEQFF
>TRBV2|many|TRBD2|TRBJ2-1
TGTGCCAGCAGTTTGGGGGGGGATGCGAACAATGAGCAGTTCTTC
CASSLGGDANNEQFF
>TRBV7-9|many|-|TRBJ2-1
TGTGCCAGCGCGTCGCGGGAAAGTTACAATGAGCAGTTCTTC
CASASRESYNEQFF
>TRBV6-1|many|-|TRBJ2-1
TGTGCCAGCACCCAGGACAATGAGCAGTTCTTC
CASTQDNEQFF
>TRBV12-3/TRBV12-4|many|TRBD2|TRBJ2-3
TGTGCCAGCAGTTTAGTAGCGGGCATAATCACAGATACGCAGTATTTT
CASSLVAGIITDTQYF
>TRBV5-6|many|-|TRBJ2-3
TGTGCCAGCAGCTTCTGGACCACGGAGACAGATACGCAGTATTTT
CASSFWTTETDTQYF
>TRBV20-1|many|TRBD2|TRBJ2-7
TGCAGTGCTAGGAGAGGGCTAGCGGGAGGCGGGGAGCAGTACTTC
CSARRGLAGGGEQYF
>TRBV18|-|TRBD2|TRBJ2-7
TGTGCCAGCTCACCCCCCGGGACTAGCTTCTACGAGCAGTACTTC
CASSPPGTSFYEQYF
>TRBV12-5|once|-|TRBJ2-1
TGTGCTAGTGGTCTCCGCGGTGGCGGGCAGTTCTTC
CASGLRGGGQFF
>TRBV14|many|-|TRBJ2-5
TGTGCCAGCAGCCCCCGTCGACAGACACTCCAAGAGACCCAGTACTTC
CASSPRRQTLQETQYF
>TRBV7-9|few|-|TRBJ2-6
TGTGCCAGCAGCTTAGGGCATTTTACAGCCTATGGGGCCAACGTCCTGACTTTC
CASSLGHFTAYGANVLTF
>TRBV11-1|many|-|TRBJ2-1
TGTGCCAGCAGCCTAAGGACAGTAAAACTCTCCTACAATGAGCAGTTCTTC
CASSLRTVKLSYNEQFF
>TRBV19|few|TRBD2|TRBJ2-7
TGTGCCAGTAGTCGCGGTAGCGGGAGTTCCTACGAGCAGTACTTC
CASSRGSGSSYEQYF
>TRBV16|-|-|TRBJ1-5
TGTGCCAGCGGACGGACAGAAAGCAATCAGCCCCAGCATTTT
CASGRTESNQPQHF
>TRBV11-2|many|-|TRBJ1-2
TGTGCCAGCAGCGTCGTGGGGGTTCCTAACTATGGCTACACCTTC
CASSVVGVPNYGYTF
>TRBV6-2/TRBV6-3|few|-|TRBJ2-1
TGTGCCAGCAGTTACTCGACCAACGGGCCCTACAATGAGCAGTTCTTC
CASSYSTNGPYNEQFF
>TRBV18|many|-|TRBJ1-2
TGTGCCAGCTCTCTCCAGGACTATGGCTACACCTTC
CASSLQDYGYTF
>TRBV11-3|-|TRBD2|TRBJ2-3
TGTGCCAGCAGCCGGACTAGCGGGACTAGCGGCACAGATACGCAGTATTTT
CASSRTSGTSGTDTQYF
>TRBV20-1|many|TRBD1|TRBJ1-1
TGCAGTGCTAGAGGGTGGACAGGGATGAACACTGAAGCTTTCTTT
CSARGWTGMNTEAFF